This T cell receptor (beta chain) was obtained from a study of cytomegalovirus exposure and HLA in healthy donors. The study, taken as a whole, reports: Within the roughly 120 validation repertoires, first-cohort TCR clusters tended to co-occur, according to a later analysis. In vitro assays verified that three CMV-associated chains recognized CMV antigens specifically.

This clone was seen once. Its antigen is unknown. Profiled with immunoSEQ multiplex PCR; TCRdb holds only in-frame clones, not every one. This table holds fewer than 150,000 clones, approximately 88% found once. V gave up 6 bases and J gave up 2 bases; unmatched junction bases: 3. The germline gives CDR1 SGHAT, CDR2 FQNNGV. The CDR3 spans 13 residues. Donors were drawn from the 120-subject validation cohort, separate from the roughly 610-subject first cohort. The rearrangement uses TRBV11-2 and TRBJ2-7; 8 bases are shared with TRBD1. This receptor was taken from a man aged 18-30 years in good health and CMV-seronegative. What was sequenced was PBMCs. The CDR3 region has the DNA TGTGCCAGCAGGCGGACAGGGACCTACGAGCAGTACTTC. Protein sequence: CASRRTGTYEQYF.